The sequence of this T cell receptor (beta chain) was determined in a study of vaccination effects on CD4 cells after COVID-19. Study as a whole: A median of 72 days separated the second dose and sampling. Study results and limitations: Healthy vaccine recipients' vaccine-induced clones were almost all SARS-CoV-2 mono-reactive. Marked contraction was observed in infection-induced and vaccine-induced clones late after vaccination.

Only in-frame clones appear in the TCRdb table, and some are missing; sequencing was by immunoSEQ multiplex PCR. The table includes about 57,000 clones, 78% detected once. V lost 1 base and J lost 0, with 1 base in between. The CDR3 loop spans 13 amino acids. CDR1 and CDR2 from the germline V gene are LGHDT and YNNKEL (reference sequence). As regards this clone: What it binds is not known.

Isolating CD4+ T cells followed about 11 days of culture. Everyone in the study got two shots of either the BNT162b2 or mRNA-1273 vaccine. Vaccine recipients lacked prior SARS-CoV-2 infection and had negative nucleocapsid antibodies. The sequence came from a human donor who received a COVID-19 vaccine. Material: CD4+ T cells from PBMCs cultured without peptide, obtained after COVID-19 vaccination. This chain uses TRBV3-1 (or the pseudogene TRBV3-2) with TRBJ1-5; unclear D gene. The CDR3 sequence: CASSQGSNQPQHF. Here the CDR3 DNA reads TGTGCCAGCAGCCAAGGTAGCAATCAGCCCCAGCATTTT.